The 22 T cell receptor beta chains listed next were all sequenced from one sample in a study of OX40 agonist ivuxolimab in advanced cancers. Sequencing was performed with immunoSEQ multiplex PCR; in TCRdb, only in-frame clones are kept and a portion is missing. Of around 91,000 clones listed, approximately 89% were seen once; the top ten hold under 0.25%. The sample here was CD4+ or CD8+ T cells sorted from blood, taken in a trial of the OX40 agonist ivuxolimab. These receptors all come from an adult with an advanced solid tumor such as melanoma, head and neck, liver or kidney cancer.

The J gene is TRBJ1-2, the V gene TRBV18, with D perhaps matching TRBD1 (5 bases). The CDR3 sequence is 14 residues long. The V gene lost 4 bases and the J gene lost 4 bases, with 13 bases spanning the gap. Germline values: CDR1 KGHSH, CDR2 LQKENI. The DNA of the CDR3 is TGTGCCAGCTCACTGGACACACGCAGCTATGGCTACACCTTC. Its protein product is CASSLDTRSYGYTF.

This clone was seen only once. The chain carries TRBV2 and TRBJ2-1; 10 bases agree with TRBD1. This CDR3 comprises 17 residues. V lost 5 bases to trimming and J lost 8 bases; unmatched junction nucleotides: 15. CDR1 is SNHLY and CDR2 is FYNNEI in the germline V gene. The CDR3 region is CASSLRKSDRGGHEQFF. In DNA, the CDR3 is TGTGCCAGCAGTCTCCGCAAATCGGACAGGGGGGGCCATGAGCAGTTCTTC.

In its sample, this clone was seen once. The chain carries TRBV5-1 and TRBJ2-3; no firm D call. V gave up 7 bases and J gave up 0 bases, with 9 bases separating them. CDR1 and CDR2 (germline): SGHRS, YFSETQ. This CDR3 comprises 13 residues. Here the CDR3 reads CASGMASTDTQYF. CDR3 in DNA: TGCGCCAGCGGGATGGCGAGCACAGATACGCAGTATTTT.

The chain couples TRBV5-4 to TRBJ2-2; either TRBD1 or TRBD2 may fit D (6 bases each). The CDR3 covers 14 residues. Germline V gene lookup returns CDR1 SGHNT and CDR2 YYREEE (reference sequence). Trimming shortened V by 2 bases and J by 7 bases, and 12 bases separated the two germline ends. The CDR3 nucleotides read TGTGCCAGCAGCTTTTGGGGGGCGTTCGGGGAGCTGTTTTTT. It translates to CASSFWGAFGELFF.

As for this clone: One end of the junction fails to match germline, which may point to a read error. V gene TRBV7-7 combines with J gene TRBJ2-1; 9 bases agree with TRBD2. CDR1 and CDR2 (germline): SSHAT, FNYEAQ (reference sequence). CDR3 length: 15 residues. The CDR3 reads CASSLSSGVFDEQFF. CDR3 DNA sequence: TGTGCTAGCAGCTTATCTAGCGGGGTGTTCGATGAGCAGTTCTTC.

V gene TRBV5-1 combines with J gene TRBJ2-1; 7 nucleotides match TRBD1. CDR1 and CDR2 from the germline V gene are SGHRS and YFSETQ. This CDR3 comprises 17 residues. The junction had 10 bases not matched to a gene; V was cut back by 4 bases and J by 0 bases. The CDR3 nucleotides read TGCGCCAGCAGCGTACCACAATCAGGGGGCTCCTACAATGAGCAGTTCTTC. This encodes CASSVPQSGGSYNEQFF.

The chain carries TRBV19 and TRBJ1-2, with 7 nucleotides matching TRBD1. V trimming: 5 bases; J trimming: 5 bases; junction bases outside the gene matches: 5. Germline lookup yields CDR1 LNHDA and CDR2 SQIVND (reference sequence). The CDR3 covers 13 residues. The chain's CDR3 is CASSDGQVYGYTF. DNA of the CDR3: TGTGCCAGTAGTGACGGACAGGTGTATGGCTACACCTTC.

The CDR3 bases are TGTGCCACCAGCAGTCTCGACCGGGGCACCGGGGAGCTGTTTTTT. This codes for CATSSLDRGTGELFF. The V and J genes are TRBV15 and TRBJ2-2; perhaps TRBD2 as D (5 bases). Germline CDR1 is LNHNV and CDR2 is YYDKDF (reference sequence). V was cut by 3 bases and J by 4 bases, with 12 bases left in between. This CDR3 has 15 amino acids.

The chain employs TRBV5-4 and TRBJ1-2, with a tentative D call TRBD1 (6 bases). The CDR3 loop spans 14 amino acids. Trimming pared 3 bases from V and 6 bases from J, leaving 15 bases between. Germline V lookup: CDR1 SGHNT, CDR2 YYREEE (reference sequence). The CDR3 loop is CASSSWTADDGYTF. Here the CDR3 DNA reads TGTGCCAGCAGCTCCTGGACAGCAGACGATGGCTACACCTTC.

V gene TRBV6-1 combines with J gene TRBJ2-2, with unresolved D. CDR1 is MNHNS, CDR2 SASEGT, per germline. CDR3 size: 13 residues. Between the trimmed V and J ends, which lost 4 bases and 6 bases, there was a span of 9 bases. The CDR3 sequence is CASSVVFSGELFF. DNA of the CDR3: TGTGCCAGCAGTGTCGTTTTCTCCGGGGAGCTGTTTTTT.

The chain employs TRBV28 and TRBJ2-1, with TRBD2 matching 7 bases. CDR1 and CDR2 (germline): MDHEN, SYDVKM. Trimming at V came to 5 bases and at J to 4 bases, leaving 11 bases not matched to a gene. The CDR3 loop spans 16 amino acids. The CDR3 coding sequence is TGTGCCAGCAGTCCCTGGGCTAGCGGAGATTACAATGAGCAGTTCTTC. This gives the protein CASSPWASGDYNEQFF.

There are a few counts of this clone. The CDR3, as DNA: TGTGCCAGCAGCGTAGCGGGCTCTGGAAACACCATATATTTT. Protein: CASSVAGSGNTIYF. This chain uses TRBV9 with TRBJ1-3; no definite D call. The germline gives CDR1 SGDLS, CDR2 YYNGEE. V dropped 0 bases and J dropped 0 bases, with 4 bases sitting between them. The CDR3 spans 14 residues. The variable domain in full, with the rest retrieved from reference TRBV9 and TRBJ1-3, is DSGVTQTPKHLITATGQRVTLRCSPRSGDLSVYWYQQSLDQGLQFLIQYYNGEERAKGNILERFSAQQFPDLHSELNLSSLELGDSALYFCASSVAGSGNTIYFGEGSWLTVV.

This clone was seen only once. This sequence joins TRBV27 and TRBJ1-6; D unclear. Germline CDR1 MNHEY, CDR2 SMNVEV (reference sequence). The CDR3 has 16 amino acids. Trimming left V 0 bases short and J 8 bases short, with 14 bases between. Here the CDR3 reads CASSLSPTDIYSPLHF. The CDR3 nucleotides are TGTGCCAGCAGTTTATCTCCTACTGATATATATTCACCCCTCCACTTT.

The chain recombines TRBV5-1 with TRBJ1-1; TRBD1 matches at 8 bases. The CDR3 length is 14 residues. After removal of 4 bases from V and 3 bases from J, the junction contained 5 bases not matched to a gene. Germline-derived CDR1 and CDR2 are SGHRS and YFSETQ. CDR3 sequence: CASSTQGADTEAFF. As DNA, the CDR3 is TGCGCCAGCAGCACCCAGGGGGCCGACACTGAAGCTTTCTTT.

The chain employs TRBV4-1 and TRBJ2-3; 9 nucleotides align to TRBD2. From germline, CDR1 is MGHRA and CDR2 YSYEKL. V trimming: 3 bases; J trimming: 1 base; junction bases outside the gene matches: 8. CDR3 length equals 17 residues. CDR3 nucleotide sequence: TGCGCCAGCAGCCACCAGGGATTAGCGGGGGGCACAGATACGCAGTATTTT. This sequence encodes CASSHQGLAGGTDTQYF.

The chain links TRBV11-3 to TRBJ2-1, with 7 bases that match TRBD2. This CDR3 is built from 14 residues. From germline, CDR1 is SGHNT and CDR2 YENEEA. V lost 0 bases, J lost 14 bases, and 10 bases stayed unmatched. The CDR3 nucleotides are TGTGCCAGCAGCTTAGAGCCCCCGGGGACTAATAAGTTCTTC. Translated, it gives CASSLEPPGTNKFF.

CDR3 amino acids: CASSSPLGGTGELFF. The CDR3 bases are TGCGCCAGCAGCTCCCCTCTGGGGGGCACCGGGGAGCTGTTTTTT. The chain joins TRBV5-1 to TRBJ2-2; possible D gene TRBD2, 6 bases. V lost 3 bases and J 4 bases, leaving 13 bases between the germline ends. The CDR3 totals 15 residues. From germline, CDR1 is SGHRS and CDR2 YFSETQ.

V and J are TRBV6-4 and TRBJ1-2; 8 bases map to TRBD1. CDR1 MRHNA and CDR2 SNTAGT come from the germline V gene. CDR3 size: 13 residues. With 6 bases clipped from V and 8 bases from J, the junction kept 8 bases outside the gene matches. In DNA, the CDR3 is TGTGCCAGCAGGCTGGACAGGGCCTGGGGCTACACCTTC. Protein: CASRLDRAWGYTF.

The chain is built from TRBV7-8 and TRBJ1-5; D is uncertain. Germline CDR1 is SGHVS and CDR2 is FQNEAQ. CDR3 length: 12 amino acids. V was shortened by 6 bases and J by 11 bases, with 14 bases between the two germline ends. The CDR3 loop is CASSQSRSAQHF. The CDR3, as DNA: TGTGCCAGCAGTCAGAGTCGCTCTGCCCAGCATTTT.

This clone was observed a single time. This chain uses TRBV5-1 with TRBJ1-1; D is unclear. Deletions cut 0 bases from V and 0 bases from J, with 9 bases between. The germline CDR1 and CDR2 sequences are SGHRS and YFSETQ. The CDR3 spans 15 residues. DNA for the CDR3: TGCGCCAGCAGCTTGGAACAGAATATGAACACTGAAGCTTTCTTT. It yields the protein CASSLEQNMNTEAFF.

This chain links TRBV27 with TRBJ2-7, with 13 bases matching TRBD2. The ends lost 2 bases at V and 7 bases at J; junction bases unmatched: 8. In germline, CDR1 is MNHEY, CDR2 SMNVEV (reference sequence). The CDR3 is 16 amino acids. CDR3 coding DNA: TGTGCCAGCAGTTTACTAAGGACTAGCGGGAGTAGTGAGCAGTACTTC. Its protein product is CASSLLRTSGSSEQYF.

J is TRBJ1-6 and V is TRBV28, with a possible D match to TRBD1 (5 bases). Germline CDR1 reads MDHEN; CDR2 reads SYDVKM. V was cut by 5 bases and J by 7 bases, with 21 bases left in between. There are 17 residues in the CDR3. DNA for the CDR3: TGTGCCAGCAGTCCCCTAAATAGTGGGGGGTGGAATTCACCCCTCCACTTT. Protein sequence: CASSPLNSGGWNSPLHF. The full variable domain, its missing parts supplied by reference TRBV28 and TRBJ1-6, is DVKVTQSSRYLVKRTGEKVFLECVQDMDHENMFWYRQDPGLGLRLIYFSYDVKMKEKGDIPEGYSVSREKKERFSLILESASTNQTSMYLCASSPLNSGGWNSPLHFGNGTRLTVT.